The 17 T cell receptor beta chains below all came from one sample that was sequenced in a study of blood T cell repertoires in COVID-19. Profiled with immunoSEQ multiplex PCR; TCRdb holds only in-frame clones, not every one. The sample records around 170,000 clones, approximately 85% being singletons. The sample was PBMCs or T cells enriched from blood (not recorded which). The receptors derive from a woman aged 18-29 years who had recovered from COVID-19.

This clone was observed once. This chain connects TRBV7-9 to TRBJ1-2; 8 bases fit TRBD1. V was pared by 7 bases and J by 8 bases, with 6 bases of the junction left unmatched. The CDR3 extends over 12 amino acids. Germline-derived CDR1 and CDR2 are SEHNR and FQNEAQ (reference sequence). This CDR3 reads CASTLDRVGYTF. The CDR3 bases are TGTGCCAGCACCCTGGACAGGGTCGGCTACACCTTC. The variable domain in full, with the rest retrieved from reference TRBV7-9 and TRBJ1-2, is DTGVSQNPRHKITKRGQNVTFRCDPISEHNRLYWYRQTLGQGPEFLTYFQNEAQLEKSRLLSDRFSAERPKGSFSTLEIQRTEQGDSAMYLCASTLDRVGYTFGSGTRLTVV.

The chain recombines TRBV25-1 with TRBJ1-4, with 9 bases aligning to TRBD1. The CDR3 runs to 16 residues. Germline values: CDR1 MGHDK, CDR2 SYGVNS. V trimming: 6 bases; J trimming: 8 bases; junction bases outside the gene matches: 13. The CDR3 nucleotides read TGTGCCAGCAGGTCTACCACAGGGGGCCGGGGAGAAAAACTGTTTTTT. This gives the protein CASRSTTGGRGEKLFF.

The V and J genes are TRBV7-9 and TRBJ1-2; D unresolved. This CDR3 contains 17 residues. CDR1 SEHNR and CDR2 FQNEAQ come from the germline V gene (reference sequence). V was cut by 5 bases and J by 3 bases, with 22 bases left in between. CDR3 sequence: CASSHPAFPGLDYGYTF. The CDR3 DNA reads TGTGCCAGCAGCCACCCGGCTTTCCCGGGATTGGACTATGGCTACACCTTC. Using reference TRBV7-9 and TRBJ1-2 for the parts outside the CDR3, the full variable domain is DTGVSQNPRHKITKRGQNVTFRCDPISEHNRLYWYRQTLGQGPEFLTYFQNEAQLEKSRLLSDRFSAERPKGSFSTLEIQRTEQGDSAMYLCASSHPAFPGLDYGYTFGSGTRLTVV.

The chain combines TRBV7-9 with TRBJ2-7; D not certain. V was trimmed by 4 bases and J by 4 bases, leaving 17 bases between them. CDR1 and CDR2 (germline): SEHNR, FQNEAQ (reference sequence). The CDR3 has 15 residues. CDR3 region: CASSSTAAFEYEQYF. The CDR3 bases are TGTGCCAGCAGCTCTACAGCCGCCTTCGAGTACGAGCAGTACTTC. The variable domain in full, completed from reference TRBV7-9 and TRBJ2-7, reads DTGVSQNPRHKITKRGQNVTFRCDPISEHNRLYWYRQTLGQGPEFLTYFQNEAQLEKSRLLSDRFSAERPKGSFSTLEIQRTEQGDSAMYLCASSSTAAFEYEQYFGPGTRLTVT.

The V and J genes are TRBV4-2 and TRBJ2-5; possibly TRBD2 for D (7 bases). Germline V gene lookup returns CDR1 LGHNA and CDR2 YNFKEQ. The CDR3 spans 17 residues. V lost 0 bases and J 4 bases, leaving 18 bases between the germline ends. This CDR3 is CASSQDGGGRGGETQYF. CDR3 bases: TGTGCCAGCAGCCAAGATGGGGGGGGGCGCGGAGGAGAGACCCAGTACTTC.

CDR3 region: CSASPVSGWTDTQYF. CDR3 DNA: TGCAGTGCTAGTCCGGTCTCGGGTTGGACAGATACGCAGTATTTT. The V and J genes are TRBV20-1 and TRBJ2-3, with D uncertain. CDR1 DFQATT and CDR2 SNEGSKA come from the germline V gene (reference sequence). V lost 3 bases, J lost 3 bases, and 16 bases lay in between. The CDR3 runs to 15 residues.

This clone was seen only a few times. The chain is built from TRBV24-1 and TRBJ2-6, with D perhaps TRBD1 (6 bases). The germline V gene has CDR1 KGHDR and CDR2 SFDVKD. V lost 12 bases and J 0 bases, leaving 17 bases between the germline ends. This CDR3 region has 16 residues. CDR3 residues: CAAAGGQNSGANVLTF. Here the CDR3 DNA reads TGTGCCGCCGCCGGCGGACAGAACTCTGGGGCCAACGTCCTGACTTTC.

J is TRBJ1-2 and V is TRBV5-1; 10 positions agree with TRBD1. Trimming cost V 2 bases and J 5 bases; bases outside gene matches: 6. CDR1 and CDR2 (germline): SGHRS, YFSETQ. The CDR3 is 15 amino acids. CDR3 in DNA: TGCGCCAGCAGCTTAGACAGGGGGCTTTCTTATGGCTACACCTTC. Protein product: CASSLDRGLSYGYTF.

V is TRBV28 and J is TRBJ1-1; D is perhaps TRBD1 (5 bases). V was clipped by 1 base and J by 5 bases, with 14 bases between them. This CDR3 comprises 15 residues. From germline, CDR1 is MDHEN and CDR2 SYDVKM. CDR3 nucleotide sequence: TGTGCCAGCAGTTTATTTGGGGGGGAGAAAACTGAAGCTTTCTTT. Amino acids: CASSLFGGEKTEAFF.

The chain carries TRBV5-6 and TRBJ1-1; possible D gene TRBD1, 6 bases. Germline-derived CDR1 and CDR2 are SGHDT and YYEEEE. Trimming removed 4 bases from V and 2 bases from J, with 12 bases in between. The CDR3 runs 14 residues. In nucleotides, the CDR3 is TGTGCCAGCAGCAGGGGGACCTTAAACACTGAAGCTTTCTTT. Translation: CASSRGTLNTEAFF.

Here the CDR3 reads CASSQKQGVAGSVRGYTF. The CDR3 coding sequence is TGTGCCAGCAGCCAGAAACAGGGGGTTGCAGGGTCAGTTCGTGGCTACACCTTC. The chain employs TRBV7-8 and TRBJ1-2; TRBD1 agrees at 8 bases. The CDR3 has 18 residues. Germline V CDR1 and CDR2: SGHVS, FQNEAQ. V was pared by 5 bases and J by 7 bases, with 21 bases of the junction left unmatched.

CDR3 DNA sequence: TGTGCCAGCAGAATCAGGACAGGTCCTTACAATGAGCAGTTCTTC. Its protein is CASRIRTGPYNEQFF. V and J are TRBV7-8 and TRBJ2-1; 7 bases map to TRBD1. The CDR3 extends over 15 amino acids. V shed 6 bases and J 4 bases; nucleotides not matched to a gene: 9. CDR1 is SGHVS, CDR2 FQNEAQ, per germline.

This sequence joins TRBV5-4 and TRBJ1-3, with 11 bases that match TRBD1. This CDR3 region has 15 residues. CDR1 and CDR2 from the germline V gene are SGHNT and YYREEE (reference sequence). J gave up 3 bases and V 3 bases, and 2 bases lay outside the gene matches. Written as DNA, the CDR3 is TGTGCCAGCAGCTATGGGACAGGGGGTGGAAACACCATATATTTT. This gives the protein CASSYGTGGGNTIYF.

V usage is TRBV13 and J usage is TRBJ2-4; 11 nucleotides line up with TRBD1. CDR3 length: 20 amino acids. V was pared by 5 bases and J by 0 bases, with 15 bases of the junction left unmatched. Germline values: CDR1 PRHDT, CDR2 FYEKMQ (reference sequence). The CDR3 DNA reads as TGTGCCAGCAGCCCGACTATGGACAGGGGGCAGGGAAGAGCCAAAAACATTCAGTACTTC. As protein: CASSPTMDRGQGRAKNIQYF.

CDR3 sequence reads: CASSSGNTDTQYF. The CDR3 nucleotides read TGTGCCAGCAGTAGCGGGAATACAGATACGCAGTATTTT. The chain combines TRBV6-4 with TRBJ2-3; TRBD2 agrees at 7 bases. Germline assignment: CDR1 MRHNA and CDR2 SNTAGT. J was trimmed by 3 bases and V by 5 bases; bases with no gene match: 2. This CDR3 has 13 residues.

The genes are TRBV28 and TRBJ2-2, with D possibly TRBD2 on 6 matching bases. CDR1 and CDR2 from the germline V gene are MDHEN and SYDVKM. The CDR3 has 18 amino acids. The V end lost 5 bases, the J end lost 2 bases, and 21 bases lay between the germline ends. The CDR3 loop reads CASSPRPAGTYNTGELFF. CDR3 bases: TGTGCCAGCAGTCCACGCCCGGCCGGGACTTACAACACCGGGGAGCTGTTTTTT.

The chain joins TRBV7-2 to TRBJ1-4; 9 bases fit TRBD1. CDR3 length: 14 amino acids. Germline assignment: CDR1 SGHTA and CDR2 FQGNSA. Losses at the gene ends were 5 bases for V and 7 bases for J; bases not matched to a gene: 5. CDR3 DNA sequence: TGTGCCAGCAGCATCAGACAGGGGGGTGAAAAACTGTTTTTT. Encoded protein: CASSIRQGGEKLFF.